The following is a T cell receptor (beta chain) sequence with its context. Its target antigen remains unknown. No much larger clone is present one base from it, and per-base qualities are unavailable. Using the deep immunoSEQ assay, multiplex PCR amplified TCR CDR3 regions from genomic DNA. For each cell subset, the extracted genomic DNA was distributed evenly across all wells of several immunoSEQ 96-well plates, and each plate served as one replicate. For sorted subsets, each replicate PCR was loaded with 200 to 250 ng genomic DNA, equivalent to 25,000 to 35,000 T cell genomes. Purified libraries were quantified with a Qubit 3.0 fluorometer, sized on a Bioanalyzer 2100, and re-quantified with the KAPA Library Quantification kit. Every immunoSEQ 96-well plate was sequenced on a dedicated single-read 150-cycle Illumina NextSeq 550 flow cell. Per the source publication's procedure: Because the immunoSEQ output held only junctional sequences and lacked quality scores, the filtering could not match the filtering applied to full-length reads. Sequences were annotated with PyIR, a Python wrapper for IgBLAST v1.9, and V/J genes and CDR3 were assigned using IMGT germline references. Reads were removed for weak V/J assignments (E-value above 1e-6), missing CDR3, stop codons, out-of-frame junctions, or ambiguous translated residues. V3J clonotypes were defined as sequences sharing the same inferred V gene, J gene, and CDR3 amino acid sequence. Percentage overlap between repertoires was computed as shared unique clonotypes divided by the size of the smaller repertoire. Three approaches were used to assess repertoire richness: RTK rarefaction, the Chao1 estimator, and Recon v2.1 estimates of unobserved clonotypes. For all TCRbeta clonotypes obtained by the gDNA method from a few donors, generation probabilities were computed with OLGA. TCRdb limited this immuneACCESS table to in-frame rearrangements with V and J called. A share of clones is missing; checked studies link under half to unresolved V genes, and the rest is unexplained. Clonal size and the V and J genes are those of that table, whereas D and trimming came from the DNA. The sample table contains more than 2 million clones; only one count was recorded for approximately 94% of them. Of the sample, about 1.1% falls within the top ten clones.

Including cysteine and phenylalanine, the CDR3 has 14 amino acids. CDR3 DNA only is kept here, 42 bases in frame from base 1. The germline V gene specifies MNHNS as CDR1 and SASEGT as CDR2. For this chain, trimming is 4 bases at the V end and 4 bases at the J end, and the number of junction bases without a gene match is 4. The sample is drawn from a study of shared clonotypes between healthy human individuals (dated by TCRdb to 2020 to 2022). Regarding the complete study: The cohort included a few men and a couple of women between 18 and 49 years of age. To estimate repertoire size and how much clonotypes are shared between individuals, the study performed deep sequencing of blood TCR repertoires from a few healthy adults. Each donor's leukapheresis produced roughly between roughly 0.85 and 10 billion PBMCs. Per donor, three plates each were used for CD4 naive and CD4 memory, two for CD8 naive, and one for CD8 memory. To increase sequencing depth and limit assay-specific biases, different laboratories used diverse techniques to prepare libraries and sequence TCR repertoires.

CD8 naive samples were obtained by positive selection for CCR7 among CD45RO-negative cells, yielding a CD45RA+CCR7+ population from which TemRA cells were excluded. Healthy HIV-negative adults with no recently reported acute infections or vaccinations were included as donors. Every donor was a Caucasian adult living in Nashville, Tennessee, USA. Blood was obtained by leukapheresis, after which PBMCs were separated by Ficoll-Histopaque density gradient centrifugation and cryopreserved in liquid nitrogen vapor phase. Purity and quantity of every magnetically sorted T cell population were checked by analytical flow cytometry. Each sorted fraction had its genomic DNA isolated and then quantified by UV absorbance on a Nanodrop 2000c. Points the paper makes about the study in general: The genetic and exposure-history diversity represented was limited by the small number of donors. Naive subsets generally had larger estimated clonotype richness than memory subsets did. Based on pairwise subsampling, the degree of clonotype sharing among donors was expected to be affected by sequencing depth. Incomplete sequencing was indicated by rarefaction of sorted-subset datasets, despite the large sequencing depth. Sampling was restricted to blood, and TCR repertoires in tissue are likely to differ from TCR repertoires in blood. Compared with non-shared clonotypes, clonotypes shared by all four sorted-subset donors had higher generation probabilities. Across a handful of donors, approximately 5% of naive CD4, roughly 3.3% of naive CD8, around 2.5% of memory CD4, and under 0.45% of memory CD8 clonotypes were shared.

This TCR was sampled from a man aged 18 to 29 in good health. The rearranged segments are TRBV6-1 and TRBJ2-1; TRBD1 aligns with 7 central bases. Sequencing used naive CD8+ T cells sorted from blood. This sample's cell subset or site label indicates: CD45RA+CCR7+. Here the CDR3 is given as CASSGGQRYNEQFF. The DNA sequence follows: TGTGCCAGCAGTGGGGGACAGAGATACAATGAGCAGTTCTTC.